The rows below give T cell receptor beta chains drawn from one sample of a study of cytomegalovirus exposure and HLA in healthy donors. Here immunoSEQ multiplex PCR was the method, and the copy in TCRdb shows in-frame clones only, minus some. The sample totals 180,000 or so clones. The source material was PBMCs. The receptors shown here come from a woman aged 18-29 years in good health and CMV-seropositive. The CDR3 runs from the conserved cysteine through the conserved F or W. D genes are given only for firm matches.

V gene,D gene,J gene,CDR3 protein,CDR3 DNA
TRBV27,TRBD1,TRBJ2-2,CASRPLRDRGRGTGELFF,TGTGCCAGCAGACCCCTCCGGGACAGGGGGCGAGGGACCGGGGAGCTGTTTTTT
TRBV29-1,.,TRBJ1-3,CSVEGPRGGGNTIYF,TGCAGCGTTGAAGGCCCCCGGGGAGGGGGAAACACCATATATTTT
TRBV6-6,.,TRBJ1-1,CASSPAGTEAFF,TGTGCCAGCAGCCCAGCGGGCACTGAAGCTTTCTTT
TRBV10-3,TRBD1,TRBJ1-2,CAISSGTGGTNYGYTF,TGTGCCATCAGTTCCGGGACAGGTGGAACTAACTATGGCTACACCTTC
TRBV25-1,.,TRBJ2-7,CASSLTGQLTYEQYF,TGTGCCAGCAGTCTTACGGGACAACTAACCTACGAGCAGTACTTC
TRBV6-1,.,TRBJ1-4,CASSPGLGSEKLFF,TGTGCCAGCAGCCCGGGACTCGGGAGCGAAAAACTGTTTTTT
TRBV6-1,.,TRBJ1-5,CASRGTYNSNQPQHF,TGTGCCAGTAGGGGGACATATAATAGCAATCAGCCCCAGCATTTT
TRBV4-2,.,TRBJ1-2,CASSQVVGGEGFGYGYTF,TGTGCCAGCAGCCAAGTCGTCGGGGGAGAGGGATTTGGGTATGGCTACACCTTC
TRBV6-1,TRBD2,TRBJ2-5,CASSIGLAEETQYF,TGTGCCAGCAGTATTGGACTAGCGGAAGAGACCCAGTACTTC
TRBV2,.,TRBJ1-4,CASSGEEKLFF,TGTGCCAGCAGTGGGGAGGAAAAACTGTTTTTT
TRBV11-3,.,TRBJ2-1,CASSLISGQEANSYNEQFF,TGTGCCAGCAGCTTAATCAGCGGCCAAGAAGCAAACTCCTACAATGAGCAGTTCTTC
TRBV7-2,TRBD2,TRBJ2-5,CASSLLLAGVGETQYF,TGTGCCAGCAGCTTACTCCTAGCGGGAGTCGGTGAGACCCAGTACTTC
TRBV18,.,TRBJ2-1,CASSPRTGYNEQFF,TGTGCCAGCTCACCTAGGACGGGGTACAATGAGCAGTTCTTC
TRBV11-3,.,TRBJ2-7,CASSFARGRITYEQYF,TGTGCCAGCAGCTTCGCACGGGGAAGGATCACCTACGAGCAGTACTTC
TRBV11-2,TRBD2,TRBJ2-5,CASSLSGSGRARETQYF,TGTGCCAGCAGCTTAAGCGGTAGCGGGAGGGCCAGGGAGACCCAGTACTTC
TRBV15,.,TRBJ2-3,CATSRDLADTQYF,TGTGCCACCAGCAGAGATTTAGCAGATACGCAGTATTTT
TRBV25-1,.,TRBJ2-5,CASSEGGSGETQYF,TGTGCCAGCAGTGAAGGGGGCTCGGGCGAGACCCAGTACTTC
TRBV2,TRBD2,TRBJ2-7,CASRPPAGGPYEQYF,TGTGCCAGCAGACCCCCAGCGGGAGGACCCTACGAGCAGTACTTC
TRBV6-5,TRBD1,TRBJ1-1,CASNLQGAMNTEAFF,TGTGCCAGCAATCTACAGGGGGCTATGAACACTGAAGCTTTCTTT
TRBV4-1,TRBD1,TRBJ1-2,CASSPTGTGGGGDGYTF,TGCGCCAGCAGCCCCACGGGGACAGGGGGCGGTGGAGATGGCTACACCTTC
TRBV7-2,TRBD1,TRBJ1-2,CASSAPGQGPYGYTF,TGTGCCAGCAGCGCTCCGGGACAGGGGCCCTATGGCTACACCTTC
TRBV30,.,TRBJ2-7,CALARKPGQRSYEQYF,TGTGCCTTGGCACGGAAACCGGGACAACGCTCCTACGAGCAGTACTTC
TRBV5-1,TRBD2,TRBJ2-3,CASSLRGGDTQYF,TGCGCCAGCAGCTTGCGGGGGGGAGATACGCAGTATTTT
TRBV27,TRBD1,TRBJ2-1,CASSPGTGFNEQFF,TGTGCCAGCAGTCCCGGGACAGGATTCAATGAGCAGTTCTTC
TRBV10-1,.,TRBJ2-3,CASSESSGKGSDTQYF,TGCGCCAGCAGTGAGTCTTCAGGGAAAGGTTCAGATACGCAGTATTTT
TRBV30,.,TRBJ1-1,CAWSDRRNTEAFF,TGTGCCTGGAGTGACAGGCGCAACACTGAAGCTTTCTTT
TRBV7-9,TRBD2,TRBJ2-7,CASSSVAGVGTYEQYF,TGTGCCAGCAGTTCCGTGGCGGGGGTCGGAACCTACGAGCAGTACTTC
TRBV9,.,TRBJ2-7,CASSIRGFSEQYF,TGTGCCAGCAGTATCCGAGGTTTCAGCGAGCAGTACTTC
TRBV6-4,TRBD1,TRBJ1-2,CASSDGAGTVYGYTF,TGTGCCAGCAGTGACGGCGCCGGGACAGTCTATGGCTACACCTTC
TRBV9,.,TRBJ2-5,CASSARGFSETQYF,TGTGCCAGCAGCGCGCGGGGTTTCTCGGAGACCCAGTACTTC
TRBV7-9,TRBD1,TRBJ1-1,CASTRTGLIKAEAFF,TGTGCCAGCACGCGGACAGGGTTAATAAAGGCTGAAGCTTTCTTT
TRBV29-1,TRBD1,TRBJ1-1,CSVIQGATEAFF,TGCAGCGTTATACAGGGGGCTACTGAAGCTTTCTTT
TRBV5-6,.,TRBJ2-3,CASSPPEGLSYTDTQYF,TGTGCCAGCAGCCCACCTGAGGGACTTAGTTACACAGATACGCAGTATTTT
TRBV6-1,TRBD2,TRBJ2-7,CASSETAGGLEQYF,TGTGCCAGCAGTGAAACGGCGGGGGGCCTGGAGCAGTACTTC
TRBV7-9,TRBD1,TRBJ1-2,CASSSTTGGTYSNGYTF,TGTGCCAGCAGCTCAACTACAGGGGGCACGTATTCGAATGGCTACACCTTC
TRBV6-1,TRBD2,TRBJ2-2,CASSEVGGRRLGELFF,TGTGCCAGCAGTGAAGTGGGCGGGAGAAGATTAGGGGAGCTGTTTTTT
TRBV13,TRBD1,TRBJ2-1,CASSLEGQGAYEQFF,TGTGCCAGCAGCTTAGAAGGACAGGGGGCCTATGAGCAGTTCTTC
TRBV19,.,TRBJ1-5,CASGQISNQPQHF,TGTGCCAGCGGACAGATTAGCAATCAGCCCCAGCATTTT
TRBV28,TRBD1,TRBJ2-1,CASSLGDRLDNEQFF,TGTGCCAGCAGTCTAGGGGACAGGCTCGACAATGAGCAGTTCTTC
TRBV4-1,.,TRBJ1-2,CASSQEAEGPRGTF,TGCGCCAGCAGCCAAGAAGCGGAGGGGCCAAGGGGAACCTTC
TRBV5-4,TRBD2,TRBJ2-7,CASSLASGKPYEQYF,TGTGCCAGCAGCTTGGCTAGCGGGAAGCCCTACGAGCAGTACTTC
TRBV15,TRBD2,TRBJ2-2,CATRTGLAGGTGELFF,TGTGCCACCAGGACGGGACTAGCGGGAGGGACCGGGGAGCTGTTTTTT
TRBV10-2,TRBD2,TRBJ2-7,CASSLTSGGSSSYEQYF,TGCGCCAGCAGCCTAACTAGCGGGGGGTCCAGCTCCTACGAGCAGTACTTC
TRBV5-4,TRBD2,TRBJ2-3,CASSYWTSGSGDTQYF,TGTGCCAGCAGTTACTGGACTAGCGGGAGTGGTGATACGCAGTATTTT
TRBV4-3,TRBD1,TRBJ1-2,CASSHDGTDYGYTF,TGCGCCAGCAGCCATGACGGGACAGACTATGGCTACACCTTC
TRBV27,TRBD1,TRBJ2-7,CASSDRGYYEQYF,TGTGCCAGCTCCGACAGGGGCTATTACGAGCAGTACTTC
TRBV5-1,.,TRBJ2-5,CASSLGAGVETQYF,TGCGCCAGCAGCTTGGGGGCCGGGGTAGAGACCCAGTACTTC
TRBV5-5,.,TRBJ2-5,CASSLEQGGETQYF,TGTGCCAGCAGCTTGGAACAGGGTGGTGAGACCCAGTACTTC
TRBV27,.,TRBJ2-7,CASSFEGSSGEQYF,TGTGCCAGCAGTTTTGAGGGTTCTTCCGGCGAGCAGTACTTC
TRBV5-1,TRBD1,TRBJ2-5,CASSLGGQGQETQYF,TGCGCCAGCAGCTTGGGGGGACAGGGACAAGAGACCCAGTACTTC
TRBV27,TRBD2,TRBJ2-1,CASSLSSGDSKEQFF,TGTGCCAGCAGTTTAAGTAGCGGGGACTCAAAGGAGCAGTTCTTC
TRBV7-2,TRBD2,TRBJ2-5,CASSLMRESWETQYF,TGTGCCAGCAGCTTAATGCGGGAGAGCTGGGAGACCCAGTACTTC